Each of the 21 T cell receptor beta chains below was sequenced from the same sample in a study of early T cells in non-severe SARS-CoV-2 infection. TCRdb re-called the 5' RACE reads with MiXCR, one entry per CDR3 protein. The table lists tens of thousands of distinct CDR3 sequences, around an eighth of them singletons, with roughly 3.1% in the top ten. The sequenced sample was whole blood. These receptors originate from an adult who was a healthcare worker with PCR-confirmed SARS-CoV-2 infection or an uninfected control (not recorded which).

This clonotype was found many times. The rearrangement joins TRBV30 to TRBJ2-7; D not resolved. V lost 0 bases and J lost 0, with 15 bases in between. The germline V gene has CDR1 GTSNPN and CDR2 SVGIG (reference sequence). The CDR3 totals 16 residues. CDR3 sequence reads: CAWSVPNYVSSYEQYF. The CDR3 coding sequence is TGTGCCTGGAGTGTACCCAACTACGTTAGCTCCTACGAGCAGTACTTC.

The table lists this clonotype with many counts. The V call is TRBV20-1, the J call TRBJ2-7; D could derive from TRBD1 or TRBD2 (5 bases each). This CDR3 region has 12 residues. Germline V lookup: CDR1 DFQATT, CDR2 SNEGSKA (reference sequence). V was shortened by 6 bases and J by 1 base, with 10 bases between the two germline ends. The CDR3 sequence: CSASRGSYEQYF. The CDR3 DNA follows: TGCAGTGCCTCGAGGGGATCCTACGAGCAGTACTTC.

This clonotype was counted many times. The chain combines TRBV27 with TRBJ2-2; the match to TRBD2 covers 7 bases. The CDR3 extends over 16 amino acids. V was pared by 6 bases and J by 3 bases, with 10 bases of the junction left unmatched. Germline CDR1 and CDR2: MNHEY and SMNVEV (reference sequence). This CDR3 reads CASRKAGVRDTGELFF. The DNA of the CDR3 is TGTGCCAGCAGAAAGGCGGGAGTCCGGGACACCGGGGAGCTGTTTTTT.

Only a few counts were recorded for this clonotype. The junction shows a germline mismatch at one end, possibly a read error. The V call is TRBV6-5, the J call TRBJ2-2; 8 bases match TRBD1. The CDR3 has 13 residues. Per germline, CDR1 MNHEY and CDR2 SVGAGI. This chain's CDR3 is CASSDRGTRELFF. CDR3 DNA sequence: TGTGCCAGCAGTGACAGGGGCACCAGGGAGCTGTTTTTT.

Notes on this clonotype: Being one base from a much bigger clone, this may be a read error. The CDR3 DNA is TGTGCCAGCAGCCGGGGAATGAACACTGAAGCTTTCTTT. It specifies CASSRGMNTEAFF. This sequence joins TRBV6-5 and TRBJ1-1; D remains ambiguous. The CDR3 length is 13 residues. Germline-derived CDR1 and CDR2 are MNHEY and SVGAGI. The V gene lost 6 bases and the J gene lost 0 bases, with 8 bases spanning the gap.

This clonotype was found a few times. J is TRBJ2-5 and V is TRBV12-3 or TRBV12-4; 7 nucleotides align to TRBD2. The CDR3 has 15 residues. Trimming removed 10 bases from V and 3 bases from J; junction bases left unmatched: 14. The CDR3 region is CATGGRGSEKETQYF. CDR3 coding DNA: TGTGCCACCGGAGGGCGCGGGAGTGAAAAAGAGACCCAGTACTTC.

The chain combines TRBV10-2 with TRBJ2-7; no firm D call. The germline CDR1 and CDR2 sequences are WSHSY and SAAADI. This CDR3 comprises 15 residues. V dropped 2 bases and J dropped 3 bases, with 14 bases sitting between them. The DNA of the CDR3 is TGCGCCAGCAGTGAGCCCTCGGACGGAATCTACGAGCAGTACTTC. Its protein product is CASSEPSDGIYEQYF.

The chain carries TRBV12-3 or TRBV12-4 and TRBJ1-5, with a possible D match to TRBD1 (6 bases). This CDR3 region has 19 residues. The V end was cut by 3 bases, the J end by 1 base, with 22 bases between. The CDR3 nucleotides are TGTGCCAGCAGTTTTTTAGGATTGATGGGGCAGGGGAGCAATCAGCCCCAGCATTTT. It is translated as CASSFLGLMGQGSNQPQHF.

This clonotype was seen many times. This chain links TRBV12-3 or TRBV12-4 with TRBJ2-1; TRBD2 matches 9 bases. The junction had 2 bases not matched to a gene; V was cut back by 2 bases and J by 3 bases. The CDR3 is made up of 15 amino acids. In DNA, the CDR3 is TGTGCCAGCAGTTTATTTAGCGGGAGCTACAATGAGCAGTTCTTC. This encodes CASSLFSGSYNEQFF.

This clonotype appeared many times. This sequence joins TRBV5-6 and TRBJ2-2; 9 bases match TRBD1. CDR3 length: 15 residues. Germline CDR1 reads SGHDT; CDR2 reads YYEEEE. Losses at the gene ends were 1 base for V and 5 bases for J; bases not matched to a gene: 3. CDR3 nucleotide sequence: TGTGCCAGCAGCTTGCTGACAGGGGGAACCGGGGAGCTGTTTTTT. This translates into CASSLLTGGTGELFF.

V and J are TRBV28 and TRBJ2-3, with D tentatively TRBD1 or TRBD2 (6 bases each). From germline, CDR1 is MDHEN and CDR2 SYDVKM. The CDR3 is 16 residues long. V lost 2 bases and J lost 2, with 14 bases in between. The CDR3 reads CASSLSRSGATDTQYF. CDR3 in DNA: TGTGCCAGCAGTTTAAGTAGATCGGGGGCCACAGATACGCAGTATTTT.

This clonotype was counted at least ten times. The V and J genes are TRBV7-3 and TRBJ2-3, with D possibly called TRBD1 or TRBD2 (5 bases each). With 5 bases removed from V and 0 bases from J, the gap between germline ends came to 9 bases. This CDR3 has 14 residues. Germline loops: CDR1 SGHTA, CDR2 FQGTGA. The CDR3 here is CASSRDVSTDTQYF. The CDR3 DNA reads as TGTGCCAGCAGCCGGGACGTAAGCACAGATACGCAGTATTTT.

This clonotype was counted many times. CDR3 nucleotide sequence: TGTGCCAGCAGCATTCGGGGGGGCCTTGGCAATGAGCAGTTCTTC. Its protein is CASSIRGGLGNEQFF. The chain links TRBV7-3 to TRBJ2-1; 8 bases agree with TRBD2. Per germline, CDR1 SGHTA and CDR2 FQGTGA. J was trimmed by 6 bases and V by 5 bases; bases with no gene match: 9. The CDR3 is 15 amino acids.

This rearrangement joins TRBV5-1 to TRBJ2-6; D unresolved. The V end was cut by 3 bases, the J end by 1 base, with 20 bases between. Germline assignment: CDR1 SGHRS and CDR2 YFSETQ. The CDR3 runs to 19 residues. The DNA of the CDR3 is TGCGCCAGCAGCTCCCGAACCCTGCAGATGTCTTCTGGGGCCAACGTCCTGACTTTC. Protein: CASSSRTLQMSSGANVLTF.

V usage is TRBV5-1 and J usage is TRBJ2-7; 9 bases align to TRBD2. This CDR3 has 14 amino acids. Germline V gives CDR1 SGHRS, CDR2 YFSETQ. With V trimmed by 0 bases and J by 6 bases, 4 bases remained unmatched. The CDR3 spells CASSLAPSGTEQYF. DNA of the CDR3: TGCGCCAGCAGCTTGGCCCCTAGCGGGACCGAGCAGTACTTC.

The sample holds a few counts of this clonotype. The chain is built from TRBV6-1 and TRBJ2-7; D unclear. Germline CDR1 is MNHNS and CDR2 is SASEGT. V was shortened by 8 bases and J by 8 bases, with 19 bases between the two germline ends. This CDR3 contains 13 residues. The CDR3 DNA is TGTGCCAGCGCTACACCTTCCCCTACGAAGCAGTACTTC. It yields the protein CASATPSPTKQYF.

This clonotype has only a few counts. The chain is built from TRBV7-9 and TRBJ2-7; D is unresolved. V was shortened by 0 bases and J by 7 bases, with 4 bases between the two germline ends. There are 11 residues in the CDR3. Germline loops: CDR1 SEHNR, CDR2 FQNEAQ (reference sequence). CDR3 sequence (DNA): TGTGCCAGCAGCTTAGCGGAGGAGCAGTACTTC. Protein: CASSLAEEQYF.

There are a few counts of this clonotype. The chain is built from TRBV6-5 and TRBJ2-7; weak D call: TRBD2 (6 bases). V was shortened by 2 bases and J by 9 bases, with 20 bases between the two germline ends. The CDR3 runs 15 residues. Germline CDR1 MNHEY, CDR2 SVGAGI. The CDR3 here is CASSYAISRTMRQYF. In nucleotides, the CDR3 is TGTGCCAGCAGTTACGCTATTTCCCGGACTATGAGGCAGTACTTC.

This clonotype was counted only a few times. The chain recombines TRBV6-5 with TRBJ2-7, with TRBD1 identical over 7 bases. CDR1 is MNHEY, CDR2 SVGAGI, per germline. Germline trimming cut 2 bases from V and 1 base from J; bases unmatched to any gene: 8. The CDR3 consists of 16 residues. CDR3 sequence (DNA): TGTGCCAGCAGTTACCCCCCCGACAGGGAGTCCTACGAGCAGTACTTC. Translation gives CASSYPPDRESYEQYF.

This clonotype showed up just a few times. This rearrangement joins TRBV20-1 to TRBJ2-5; TRBD2 agrees at 14 bases. Germline lookup yields CDR1 DFQATT and CDR2 SNEGSKA (reference sequence). The CDR3 loop spans 19 amino acids. The junction had 16 bases not matched to a gene; V was cut back by 3 bases and J by 4 bases. CDR3 sequence reads: CSASEPGLAGVGRRETQYF. Written as DNA, the CDR3 is TGCAGTGCTAGTGAGCCGGGACTAGCGGGAGTGGGACGGCGAGAGACCCAGTACTTC.

The chain combines TRBV14 with TRBJ2-3; D ambiguous. The V end was cut by 3 bases, the J end by 1 base, with 5 bases between. Germline CDR1 SGHDN, CDR2 FVKESK. The CDR3 is 13 amino acids. For the CDR3, the DNA is TGTGCCAGCAGCCACATGGGCACAGATACGCAGTATTTT. Protein sequence: CASSHMGTDTQYF.